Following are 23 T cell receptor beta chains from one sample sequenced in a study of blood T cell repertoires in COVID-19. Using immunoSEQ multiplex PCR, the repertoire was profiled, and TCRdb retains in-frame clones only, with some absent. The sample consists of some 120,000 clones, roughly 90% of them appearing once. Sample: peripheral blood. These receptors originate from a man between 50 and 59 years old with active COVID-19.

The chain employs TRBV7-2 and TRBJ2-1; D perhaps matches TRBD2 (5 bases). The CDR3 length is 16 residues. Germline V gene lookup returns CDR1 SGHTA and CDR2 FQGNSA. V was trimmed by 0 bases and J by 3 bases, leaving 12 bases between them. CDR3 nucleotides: TGTGCCAGCAGCTTAGCGTCCCGGGGAAACTACAATGAGCAGTTCTTC. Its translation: CASSLASRGNYNEQFF.

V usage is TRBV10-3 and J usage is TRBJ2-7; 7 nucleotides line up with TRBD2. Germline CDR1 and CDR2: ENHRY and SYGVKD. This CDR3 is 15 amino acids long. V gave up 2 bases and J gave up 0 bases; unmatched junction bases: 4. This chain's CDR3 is CAISEVGGTSYEQYF. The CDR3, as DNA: TGTGCCATCAGTGAGGTGGGGGGGACCTCCTACGAGCAGTACTTC.

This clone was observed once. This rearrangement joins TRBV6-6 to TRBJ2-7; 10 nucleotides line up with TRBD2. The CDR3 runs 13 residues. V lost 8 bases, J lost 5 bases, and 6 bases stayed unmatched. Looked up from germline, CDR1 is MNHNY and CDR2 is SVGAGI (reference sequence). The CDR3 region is CASGLSGGDEQYV. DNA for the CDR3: TGTGCCAGCGGTCTCAGCGGGGGGGACGAGCAGTACGTC.

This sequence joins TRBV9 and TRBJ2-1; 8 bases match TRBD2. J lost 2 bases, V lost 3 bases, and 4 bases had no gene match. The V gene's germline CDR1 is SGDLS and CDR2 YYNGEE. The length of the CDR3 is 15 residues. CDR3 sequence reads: CASSGSGTPYNEQFF. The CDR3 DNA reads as TGTGCCAGCAGCGGTAGCGGGACCCCCTACAATGAGCAGTTCTTC.

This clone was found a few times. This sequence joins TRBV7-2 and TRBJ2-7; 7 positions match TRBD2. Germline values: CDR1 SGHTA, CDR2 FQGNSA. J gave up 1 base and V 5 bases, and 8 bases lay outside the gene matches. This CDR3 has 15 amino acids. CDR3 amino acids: CASSRTSSQSYEQYV. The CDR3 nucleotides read TGTGCCAGCAGCCGGACTAGTTCACAATCCTACGAGCAGTACGTC.

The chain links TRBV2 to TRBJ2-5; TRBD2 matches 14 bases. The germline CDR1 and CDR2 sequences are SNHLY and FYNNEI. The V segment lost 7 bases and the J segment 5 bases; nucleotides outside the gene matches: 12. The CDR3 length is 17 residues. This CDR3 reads CASIPLGLAGVPETQYF. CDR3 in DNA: TGTGCCAGCATCCCCCTGGGACTAGCGGGAGTCCCCGAGACCCAGTACTTC.

The CDR3 protein is CASNQGWVGYTF. CDR3 nucleotide sequence: TGTGCCAGTAACCAGGGCTGGGTTGGCTACACCTTC. The chain recombines TRBV19 with TRBJ1-2; D perhaps matches TRBD1 (5 bases). CDR1 and CDR2 (germline): LNHDA, SQIVND (reference sequence). Trimming pared 7 bases from V and 7 bases from J, leaving 13 bases between. CDR3 length equals 12 residues.

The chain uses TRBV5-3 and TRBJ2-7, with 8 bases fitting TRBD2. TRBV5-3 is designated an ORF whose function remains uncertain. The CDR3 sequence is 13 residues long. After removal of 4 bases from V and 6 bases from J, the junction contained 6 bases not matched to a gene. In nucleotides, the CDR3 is TGTGCCAGAAGCCCAGTAAGCGGGGGCGAGCAGTACTTC. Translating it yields CARSPVSGGEQYF.

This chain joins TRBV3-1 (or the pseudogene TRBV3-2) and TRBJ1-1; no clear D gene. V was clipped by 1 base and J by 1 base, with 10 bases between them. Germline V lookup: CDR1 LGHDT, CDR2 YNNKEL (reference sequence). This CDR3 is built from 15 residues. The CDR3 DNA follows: TGTGCCAGCAGCCAAGCCCCGGTTGGGAACACTGAAGCTTTCTTT. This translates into CASSQAPVGNTEAFF.

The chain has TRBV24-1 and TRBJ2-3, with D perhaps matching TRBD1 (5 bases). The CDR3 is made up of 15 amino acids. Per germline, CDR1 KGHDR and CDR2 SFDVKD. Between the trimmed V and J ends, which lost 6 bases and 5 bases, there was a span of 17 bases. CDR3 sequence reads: CATSYGASLGDTQYF. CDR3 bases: TGTGCCACCAGTTATGGGGCCAGTTTAGGAGATACGCAGTATTTT.

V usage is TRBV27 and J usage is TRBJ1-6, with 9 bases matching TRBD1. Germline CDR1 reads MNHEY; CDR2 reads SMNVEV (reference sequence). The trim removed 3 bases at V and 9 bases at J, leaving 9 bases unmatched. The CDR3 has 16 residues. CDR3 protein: CASSLSGTGHGSPLHF. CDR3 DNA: TGTGCCAGCAGTTTGTCCGGGACAGGGCATGGTTCACCCCTCCACTTT.

CDR3 bases: TGTGCCAGCAGCTTAGATCGTGCTAGCGGGGGGGCGGCGAACACCGGGGAGCTGTTTTTT. Its protein is CASSLDRASGGAANTGELFF. The V and J genes are TRBV11-2 and TRBJ2-2, with 12 bases matching TRBD2. The CDR3 spans 20 residues. V shed 0 bases and J 0 bases; nucleotides not matched to a gene: 8. Germline V gene sequence: CDR1 SGHAT, CDR2 FQNNGV.

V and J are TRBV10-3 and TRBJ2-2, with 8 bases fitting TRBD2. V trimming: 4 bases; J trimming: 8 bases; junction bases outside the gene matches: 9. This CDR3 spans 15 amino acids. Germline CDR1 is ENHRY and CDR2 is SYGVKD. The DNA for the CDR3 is TGTGCCATCAGTGTACTAGCGGCTCGAGGGGGGGAGCTGTTTTTT. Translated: CAISVLAARGGELFF.

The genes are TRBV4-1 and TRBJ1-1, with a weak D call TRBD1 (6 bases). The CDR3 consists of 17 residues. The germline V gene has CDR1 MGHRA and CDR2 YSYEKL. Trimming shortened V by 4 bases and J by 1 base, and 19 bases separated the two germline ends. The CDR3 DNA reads TGCGCCAGCAGCCGCCTATTGGGTACAGGGAGGAACACTGAAGCTTTCTTT. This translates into CASSRLLGTGRNTEAFF.

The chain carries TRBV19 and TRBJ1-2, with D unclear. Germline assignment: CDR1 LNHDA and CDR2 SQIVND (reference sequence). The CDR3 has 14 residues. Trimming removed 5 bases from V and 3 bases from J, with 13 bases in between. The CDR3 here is CASSSPAGYYGYTF. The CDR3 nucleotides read TGTGCCAGTAGTTCCCCTGCAGGCTACTATGGCTACACCTTC. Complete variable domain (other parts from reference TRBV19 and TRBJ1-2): DGGITQSPKYLFRKEGQNVTLSCEQNLNHDAMYWYRQDPGQGLRLIYYSQIVNDFQKGDIAEGYSVSREKKESFPLTVTSAQKNPTAFYLCASSSPAGYYGYTFGSGTRLTVV.

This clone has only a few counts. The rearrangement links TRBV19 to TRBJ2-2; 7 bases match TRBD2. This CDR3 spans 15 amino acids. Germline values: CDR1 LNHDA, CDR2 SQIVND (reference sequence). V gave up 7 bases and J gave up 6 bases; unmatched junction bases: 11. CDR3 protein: CASTSGEGQAGELFF. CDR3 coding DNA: TGTGCCAGTACCTCCGGGGAGGGTCAGGCCGGGGAGCTGTTTTTT. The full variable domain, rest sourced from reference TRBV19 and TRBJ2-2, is DGGITQSPKYLFRKEGQNVTLSCEQNLNHDAMYWYRQDPGQGLRLIYYSQIVNDFQKGDIAEGYSVSREKKESFPLTVTSAQKNPTAFYLCASTSGEGQAGELFFGEGSRLTVL.

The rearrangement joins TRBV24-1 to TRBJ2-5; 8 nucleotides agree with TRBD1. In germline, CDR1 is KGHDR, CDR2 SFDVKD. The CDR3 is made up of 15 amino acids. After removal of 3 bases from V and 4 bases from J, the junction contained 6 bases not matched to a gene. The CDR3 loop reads CATSDRGQVGETQYF. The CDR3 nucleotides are TGTGCCACCAGTGATCGGGGACAGGTAGGAGAGACCCAGTACTTC.

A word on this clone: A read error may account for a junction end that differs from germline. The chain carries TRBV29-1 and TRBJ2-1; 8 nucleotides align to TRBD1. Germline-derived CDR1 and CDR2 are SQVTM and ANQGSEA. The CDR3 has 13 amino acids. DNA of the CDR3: TGCAGCGGGGGACAGGTCTCCAACAATGAGCAGTTCTTC. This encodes CSGGQVSNNEQFF.

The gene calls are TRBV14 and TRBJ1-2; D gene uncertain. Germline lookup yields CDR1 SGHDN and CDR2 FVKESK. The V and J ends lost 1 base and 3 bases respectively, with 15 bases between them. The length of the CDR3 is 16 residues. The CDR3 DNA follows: TGTGCCAGCAGCCAAGGATGGGGAGGGCGCGACTATGGCTACACCTTC. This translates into CASSQGWGGRDYGYTF.

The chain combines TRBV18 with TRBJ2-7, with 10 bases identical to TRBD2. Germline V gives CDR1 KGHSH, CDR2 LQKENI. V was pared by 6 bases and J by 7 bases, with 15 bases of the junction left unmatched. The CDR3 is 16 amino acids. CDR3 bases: TGTGCCAGCTCCCCGGGGCTAGCGGGGGCTGGAGGTGAGCAGTACTTC. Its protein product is CASSPGLAGAGGEQYF. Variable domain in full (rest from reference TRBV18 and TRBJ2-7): NAGVMQNPRHLVRRRGQEARLRCSPMKGHSHVYWYRQLPEEGLKFMVYLQKENIIDESGMPKERFSAEFPKEGPSILRIQQVVRGDSAAYFCASSPGLAGAGGEQYFGPGTRLTVT.

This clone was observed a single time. The CDR3 bases are TGTGCCAGCAGCTTGTTGGGCGGGGGAAACACCGGGGAGCTGTTTTTT. It is translated as CASSLLGGGNTGELFF. J is TRBJ2-2 and V is TRBV7-3; TRBD2 matches 7 bases. J lost 2 bases, V lost 3 bases, and 6 bases had no gene match. The germline V gene encodes CDR1 SGHTA and CDR2 FQGTGA. CDR3 length: 16 residues.

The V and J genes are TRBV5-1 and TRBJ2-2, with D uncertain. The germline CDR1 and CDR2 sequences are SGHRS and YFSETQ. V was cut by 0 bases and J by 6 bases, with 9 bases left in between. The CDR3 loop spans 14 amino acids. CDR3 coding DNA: TGCGCCAGCAGCTTGGCCCAGGTATCCGGGGAGCTGTTTTTT. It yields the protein CASSLAQVSGELFF.

The CDR3 sequence is CASSARTSGGSYNEQFF. The DNA of the CDR3 is TGTGCCAGCAGCGCACGGACTAGCGGGGGCTCCTACAATGAGCAGTTCTTC. The chain couples TRBV9 to TRBJ2-1; the match to TRBD2 covers 13 bases. V was pared by 3 bases and J by 0 bases, with 3 bases of the junction left unmatched. Germline CDR1 is SGDLS and CDR2 is YYNGEE. The CDR3 loop spans 17 amino acids.